Listed here is a single T cell receptor beta chain. The clone's antigen remains unknown. Base qualities are not provided; no much larger clone lies one nucleotide away. CDR3 length: 13 amino acids, cysteine to phenylalanine. Solely the CDR3 DNA is kept, with 39 bases framed from the first base. The germline ends are 13 bases apart after V is trimmed by 6 bases and J by 5 bases. The germline V gene gives CDR1 as MDHEN and CDR2 as SYDVKM. These data originate in a study of blood T cell repertoires in COVID-19 (dated by TCRdb to the early 2020s). With regard to the full study: Samples from collaborators originated in the United States, Italy and Spain and spanned both the acute and convalescent phases of COVID-19. The sample metadata nearly always contained a de-identified subject ID, COVID-19 status, age in years and sex. The material from the prospective study consisted of cDNA or gDNA derived from T cells, B-cell-depleted T cells, or PBMCs. A freely available public database, intended as a resource for researchers studying the immune response to SARS-CoV-2, is where the repertoires were released. Samples came from the ongoing ImmuneRACE study (first 160 participants) plus 1,254 subjects from 6 global collaborators. Where HLA class I and class II types were available, the types were taken from metadata supplied by the sample provider, not from assay-based typing. The dataset comprised deeply sampled blood TCRbeta repertoires from subjects exposed to, actively infected with, or recovered from COVID-19. Findings and caveats that apply to the study as a whole: The quantity of clinical and demographic metadata differed by source and by participant and was supplied without curation.

Participants in the prospective study were aged about 18 to 90 years, lived in more than 20 United States geographic areas, and enrolled through a virtual design. In the prospective study, cohorts were assigned on the basis of participant-reported clinical history obtained from a screening survey and a study questionnaire. Exposed participants were defined as having been in contact with someone with a PCR-confirmed or clinician-diagnosed COVID-19 case within 2 weeks of study entry. Mobile phlebotomists in the prospective study collected whole blood, serum and a nasopharyngeal or oropharyngeal swab from every participant. Participants in the prospective study had the option to provide additional blood draws and questionnaires over an approximately two-month period. Before DNA extraction, prospective study blood samples were shipped either frozen or at room temperature. TCRbeta CDR3 regions were amplified from genomic DNA using the immunoSEQ Assay, a bias-controlled multiplex PCR. Per the authors' processing: Within the assay, amplification of reference gene primers was used to estimate how many nucleated cells each sample contained. Sequence reads were collapsed and filtered to measure the absolute abundance of every unique TCRbeta CDR3 rearrangement. Productive Simpson clonality was computed per sample as the square root of Simpson's diversity index over productive rearrangements. The clones in this table, taken by TCRdb from immuneACCESS, are in-frame only. Not every clone is retained; where verified, under half of the shortfall comes from an unresolved V gene, and the cause of the rest is unknown. From that table come the V and J calls and clone size; the DNA was used to work out D and trimming. Across this sample there are 350,000 or so clones, with about 90% seen only once. In total, the top ten clones hold 1% of the sample.

The sample was PBMCs or T cells enriched from blood (not recorded which). The V gene is TRBV28 and the J gene is TRBJ1-2, with TRBD1 as a weak D call on 6 bases. The receptor was isolated from a woman in her twenties or thirties who had been exposed to COVID-19. The DNA reads as follows: TGTGCCAGCAGGGCCCGGGACAATTATGGCTACACCTTC. Its translation reads: CASRARDNYGYTF.